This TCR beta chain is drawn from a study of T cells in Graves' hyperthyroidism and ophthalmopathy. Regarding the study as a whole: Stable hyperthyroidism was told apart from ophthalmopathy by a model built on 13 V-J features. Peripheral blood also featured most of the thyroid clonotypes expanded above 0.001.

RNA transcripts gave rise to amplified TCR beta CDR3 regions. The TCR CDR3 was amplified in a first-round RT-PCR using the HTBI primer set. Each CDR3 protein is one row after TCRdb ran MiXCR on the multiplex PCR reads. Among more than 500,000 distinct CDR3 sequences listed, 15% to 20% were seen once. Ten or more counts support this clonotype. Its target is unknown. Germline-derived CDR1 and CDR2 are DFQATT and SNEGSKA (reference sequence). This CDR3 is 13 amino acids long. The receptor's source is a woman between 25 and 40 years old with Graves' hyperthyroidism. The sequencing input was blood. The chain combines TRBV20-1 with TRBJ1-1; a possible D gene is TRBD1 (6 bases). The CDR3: CSSGGGLNTEAFF. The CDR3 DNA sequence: TGCAGCTCCGGTGGGGGGCTGAACACTGAAGCTTTCTTT.